Sequencing of this T cell receptor (beta chain) was carried out in a study of T cells after yellow fever vaccination. General observations from the study: Among primary-vaccination clones, most reappeared after the booster, at 95% to 96% for CD4 and 88% for CD8.

In TCRdb, the 5' RACE reads were re-called with MiXCR into one record per CDR3 protein. The sample includes hundreds of thousands of distinct CDR3 sequences, roughly 12% of them seen just once. The germline V gene has CDR1 MDHEN and CDR2 SYDVKM. V shed 7 bases and J 2 bases; nucleotides not matched to a gene: 11. This CDR3 has 16 residues. A remark on this clonotype: Its antigen is currently unknown.

This sample comprised PBMCs, obtained on the day of the first yellow fever vaccination. The chain links TRBV28 to TRBJ1-5; 7 bases fit TRBD1. The receptor's source is a young man who received the YFV17D yellow fever vaccine. DNA for the CDR3: TGTGCCAGCAAACCTTCAGGGGGGCTTCGCAATCAGCCCCAGCATTTT. Its protein product is CASKPSGGLRNQPQHF.